The 27 T cell receptor beta chains below all came from one sample that was sequenced in a study of T-cell memory formation after mild COVID-19 (dated by TCRdb to about 2021). Libraries were prepared through 5' RACE. Data came from an Illumina NovaSeq 6000. The public reads were quality trimmed at Q25 with fastp and then assembled into clones with MiXCR by TCRdb, keeping productive beta chains. Each CDR3 protein appears once, grouped with its most common genes and DNA. The sample records over 300,000 distinct CDR3 sequences, 20% to 25% of which are singletons. Around 23% of the sample is held by the ten biggest clonotypes. Material: PBMCs or a T cell subset sorted from them (not recorded which). The receptors originated from a man between 18 and 35 years old who had mild COVID-19 (a few samples of this study predate the infection). The sample titles of this study are shuffled in the database, so cell type and time point are left out; the donor was told from shared clones.

The rearrangement links TRBV5-1 to TRBJ1-5, with a possible D match to TRBD1 (5 bases). The V gene's germline CDR1 is SGHRS and CDR2 YFSETQ. This CDR3 has 15 residues. Trimming left V 0 bases short and J 11 bases short, with 18 bases between. CDR3 sequence (DNA): TGCGCCAGCAGCTTGGAGGCGGTTAGGGGCGAGGCCCAGCATTTT. This codes for CASSLEAVRGEAQHF.

The rearrangement joins TRBV4-1 to TRBJ1-5, with D unclear. The CDR3 sequence is 15 residues long. The germline V gene has CDR1 MGHRA and CDR2 YSYEKL. V shed 6 bases and J shed 7 bases, with 19 bases lying between them. The DNA of the CDR3 is TGCGCCAGCAGTCCTCAAGAGTACGTCCGCCAGCCCCAGCATTTT. Translated, it gives CASSPQEYVRQPQHF.

This clonotype was seen more than once but under ten times. This rearrangement joins TRBV4-3 to TRBJ1-1; D uncertain. The CDR3 sequence is 14 residues long. CDR1 and CDR2 from the germline V gene are LGHNA and YSLEER. Trimming stripped 0 bases from V and 2 bases from J, with 7 bases between. The DNA for the CDR3 is TGCGCCAGCAGCCAAGACAGAATAAACACTGAAGCTTTCTTT. It specifies CASSQDRINTEAFF.

This clonotype came up many times. V is TRBV14 and J is TRBJ2-3; D uncertain. The CDR3 loop spans 11 amino acids. With 6 bases removed from V and 5 bases from J, the gap between germline ends came to 6 bases. Per germline, CDR1 SGHDN and CDR2 FVKESK. CDR3 DNA: TGTGCCAGCAGGGCGAGAGATACGCAGTATTTT. Its translation: CASRARDTQYF.

This clonotype was detected only a few times. The CDR3 loop is CASSSPSGVAGARETQYF. The CDR3 nucleotides read TGTGCCAGCAGCTCTCCCTCCGGGGTAGCGGGGGCCCGAGAGACCCAGTACTTC. The chain employs TRBV11-2 and TRBJ2-5; 9 bases are a match to TRBD2. The J segment lost 4 bases and the V segment lost 4 bases, leaving 16 bases of the junction unmatched. The CDR3 has 18 amino acids. The germline CDR1 and CDR2 sequences are SGHAT and FQNNGV. Full variable domain (remainder filled in from reference TRBV11-2 and TRBJ2-5): EAGVAQSPRYKIIEKRQSVAFWCNPISGHATLYWYQQILGQGPKLLIQFQNNGVVDDSQLPKDRFSAERLKGVDSTLKIQPAKLEDSAVYLCASSSPSGVAGARETQYFGPGTRLLVL.

This CDR3 is CSAAPPGNTIYF. The CDR3 DNA follows: TGCAGTGCTGCCCCCCCCGGAAACACCATATATTTT. V usage is TRBV20-1 and J usage is TRBJ1-3, with no clear D. Trimming shortened V by 5 bases and J by 4 bases, and 9 bases separated the two germline ends. The CDR3 covers 12 residues. CDR1 and CDR2 (germline): DFQATT, SNEGSKA (reference sequence).

The genes are TRBV20-1 and TRBJ1-2; D unclear. V dropped 7 bases and J dropped 2 bases, with 14 bases sitting between them. The germline V gene has CDR1 DFQATT and CDR2 SNEGSKA (reference sequence). CDR3 size: 13 residues. CDR3 coding DNA: TGCAGTGTCCCCGGAAGTTGGAACTATGGCTACACCTTC. This sequence encodes CSVPGSWNYGYTF.

This clonotype was counted a few times. The chain employs TRBV6-5 and TRBJ2-2; a possible D gene is TRBD2 (6 bases). In germline, CDR1 is MNHEY, CDR2 SVGAGI. Trimming removed 8 bases from V and 1 base from J, with 11 bases in between. The CDR3 loop spans 14 amino acids. CDR3 bases: TGTGCCAGCGGAGGGAGGTTGAACACCGGGGAGCTGTTTTTT. Translated: CASGGRLNTGELFF.

This clonotype was observed a few times. For the CDR3, the DNA is TGTGCCAGCAGCCAAGGGCGGACTAGCGGGGAGGAGACCCAGTACTTC. This codes for CASSQGRTSGEETQYF. The V gene is TRBV3-1, the J gene TRBJ2-5; 12 positions match TRBD2. V lost 1 base to trimming and J lost 5 bases; unmatched junction nucleotides: 5. Germline loops: CDR1 LGHDT, CDR2 YNNKEL (reference sequence). CDR3 length: 16 amino acids.

In this sample, this clonotype turned up many times. The chain joins TRBV12-3 or TRBV12-4 to TRBJ1-2; TRBD1 matches 7 bases. V shed 0 bases and J 8 bases; nucleotides not matched to a gene: 6. The CDR3 totals 14 residues. CDR3 nucleotides: TGTGCCAGCAGTTTAGCGCCCTCGACAGGGGGCTACACCTTC. Its translation is CASSLAPSTGGYTF.

The chain combines TRBV4-3 with TRBJ2-3, with TRBD2 matching 12 bases. The germline CDR1 and CDR2 sequences are LGHNA and YSLEER. CDR3 length: 18 residues. V dropped 0 bases and J dropped 3; count of bases not matched to a gene: 7. CDR3 nucleotide sequence: TGCGCCAGCAGCCAAGATCGGCCTAGCGGGGGGGCGACAGATACGCAGTATTTT. It translates to CASSQDRPSGGATDTQYF.

This clonotype occurred a few times. The chain is built from TRBV29-1 and TRBJ1-1; perhaps TRBD1 as D (5 bases). CDR3 length: 12 residues. Germline V lookup: CDR1 SQVTM, CDR2 ANQGSEA. V lost 4 bases to trimming and J lost 5 bases, with 11 bases between them. The CDR3 region is CSVVLGETEAFF. As DNA, the CDR3 is TGCAGCGTTGTCCTGGGGGAGACTGAAGCTTTCTTT.

This clonotype has a handful of counts. The rearrangement joins TRBV6-2 or TRBV6-3 to TRBJ1-1; no definite D call. This CDR3 is built from 13 residues. Germline CDR1 MNHEY, CDR2 SVGEGT. V was clipped by 8 bases and J by 7 bases, with 17 bases between them. This CDR3 is CASRRSGISEAFF. Written as DNA, the CDR3 is TGTGCCAGCCGTCGCTCGGGGATAAGTGAAGCTTTCTTT.

V is TRBV12-3 or TRBV12-4 and J is TRBJ2-5; D is ambiguous. The V end was cut by 5 bases, the J end by 3 bases, with 13 bases between. The CDR3 length is 14 residues. The CDR3 here is CASSPSDSEETQYF. Here the CDR3 DNA reads TGTGCCAGCAGTCCATCAGATTCAGAAGAGACCCAGTACTTC.

This clonotype was seen only a few times. CDR3 coding DNA: TGTGCCAGCAGTGGCCTGACAGGTTACGAGCAGTACTTC. As protein: CASSGLTGYEQYF. The chain recombines TRBV12-3 or TRBV12-4 with TRBJ2-7; D might be TRBD1 (6 bases). There are 13 residues in the CDR3. Trimming removed 5 bases from V and 4 bases from J, with 12 bases in between.

This chain uses TRBV2 with TRBJ2-1; the D is unclear. There are 13 residues in the CDR3. V dropped 6 bases and J dropped 3 bases, with 9 bases sitting between them. Germline V CDR1 and CDR2: SNHLY, FYNNEI. The CDR3 loop is CASRAEFYNEQFF. As DNA, the CDR3 is TGTGCCAGCAGGGCGGAGTTCTACAATGAGCAGTTCTTC.

The chain recombines TRBV29-1 with TRBJ2-3; no clear D. The ends were cut back, 5 bases at V and 1 base at J, with 13 bases in the middle. The CDR3 extends over 14 amino acids. Per the germline V gene, CDR1 is SQVTM and CDR2 is ANQGSEA. CDR3 bases: TGCAGCGTTTGGACGGGCTTGGGCACAGATACGCAGTATTTT. Translated, it gives CSVWTGLGTDTQYF.

The V call is TRBV2, the J call TRBJ2-2, with D maybe TRBD1 (6 bases). CDR3 length: 12 residues. Germline loops: CDR1 SNHLY, CDR2 FYNNEI. V was cut by 7 bases and J by 6 bases, with 9 bases left in between. CDR3 coding DNA: TGTGCCAGCAACAGGGAGCCCGGGGAGCTGTTTTTT. This encodes CASNREPGELFF.

This clonotype was counted many times. The chain combines TRBV4-1 with TRBJ2-5; no firm D call. CDR1 and CDR2 (germline): MGHRA, YSYEKL. V dropped 1 base and J dropped 1 base, with 4 bases sitting between them. The CDR3 covers 13 residues. Written as DNA, the CDR3 is TGCGCCAGCAGCCAAGTGGGCCAAGAGACCCAGTACTTC. It yields the protein CASSQVGQETQYF.

This clonotype was counted a few times. This chain connects TRBV7-2 to TRBJ2-2; no clear D. Deletions cut 2 bases from V and 6 bases from J, with 13 bases between. The CDR3 contains 15 residues. From germline, CDR1 is SGHTA and CDR2 FQGNSA. CDR3 sequence (DNA): TGTGCCAGCAGCTTAAATATCGGGTACTCCGGGGAGCTGTTTTTT. The encoded protein is CASSLNIGYSGELFF.

V gene TRBV10-3 combines with J gene TRBJ1-1; D call uncertain. Between the trimmed V and J ends, which lost 6 bases and 0 bases, there was a span of 8 bases. CDR3 length: 13 residues. Germline assignment: CDR1 ENHRY and CDR2 SYGVKD. The CDR3 sequence: CAISAELNTEAFF. CDR3 in DNA: TGTGCCATCAGCGCAGAGCTGAACACTGAAGCTTTCTTT.

The chain joins TRBV5-1 to TRBJ1-2; D is possibly TRBD1 (6 bases). Trimming stripped 3 bases from V and 8 bases from J, with 20 bases between. The CDR3 loop spans 15 amino acids. Looked up from germline, CDR1 is SGHRS and CDR2 is YFSETQ. CDR3 in DNA: TGCGCCAGCAGCTCGTTCCCAGGGGCGGTTGGAGGCTACACCTTC. Amino acids: CASSSFPGAVGGYTF. The full variable domain, rest sourced from reference TRBV5-1 and TRBJ1-2, is KAGVTQTPRYLIKTRGQQVTLSCSPISGHRSVSWYQQTPGQGLQFLFEYFSETQRNKGNFPGRFSGRQFSNSRSEMNVSTLELGDSALYLCASSSFPGAVGGYTFGSGTRLTVV.

The chain joins TRBV7-2 to TRBJ1-6; perhaps TRBD1 as D (5 bases). CDR3 length equals 15 residues. Germline CDR1 and CDR2: SGHTA and FQGNSA. The germline V and J ends were trimmed by 5 bases and 6 bases, with 14 bases remaining between them. The CDR3 nucleotides are TGTGCCAGCAGCCCCCGCGTGGGGCGTAATTCACCCCTCCACTTT. It is translated as CASSPRVGRNSPLHF.

A remark on this clonotype: One end of the junction fails to match germline, which may point to a read error. The CDR3 DNA sequence: TGCAGCGTTGTTTTACGCCCGGGCAATGATCAGTTCTTC. Amino acid sequence: CSVVLRPGNDQFF. The chain carries TRBV29-1 and TRBJ2-1; D gene ambiguous. Looked up from germline, CDR1 is SQVTM and CDR2 is ANQGSEA. This CDR3 has 13 amino acids.

This chain joins TRBV4-2 and TRBJ2-5; no reliable D call. The length of the CDR3 is 11 residues. Trimming stripped 5 bases from V and 5 bases from J, with 6 bases between. The germline CDR1 and CDR2 sequences are LGHNA and YNFKEQ. This chain's CDR3 is CASSSDETQYF. CDR3 coding DNA: TGTGCCAGCAGCTCCGACGAGACCCAGTACTTC.

This clonotype came up many times. This rearrangement joins TRBV5-1 to TRBJ2-2; possible D gene TRBD1, 6 bases. CDR1 is SGHRS, CDR2 YFSETQ, per germline. CDR3 length: 13 residues. V lost 4 bases and J lost 4, with 8 bases in between. The CDR3 nucleotides are TGCGCCAGCAGCGTGGACAGCACCGGGGAGCTGTTTTTT. It translates to CASSVDSTGELFF.

In its sample, this clonotype was seen a few times. The chain combines TRBV6-2 or TRBV6-3 with TRBJ2-3; 9 bases map to TRBD1. The V and J ends lost 5 bases and 9 bases, in that order; junction bases with no gene match: 12. Germline CDR1 and CDR2: MNHEY and SVGEGT. This CDR3 comprises 15 residues. CDR3 sequence reads: CASSLLLGQGLTQYF. As DNA, the CDR3 is TGTGCCAGCAGTCTACTGCTGGGACAGGGCCTCACGCAGTATTTT.